This TCR beta chain was found in a study of blood T cell repertoires in COVID-19. The CDR3 loop spans 15 amino acids. V gave up 2 bases and J gave up 8 bases, with 16 bases separating them. Germline V lookup: CDR1 MNHEY, CDR2 SVGAGI. In terms of age and location, participants ranged from roughly 18 to 100 years and lived in approximately 26 US areas. Participants had their cohort set by participant-reported clinical history. Sequencing used immunoSEQ multiplex PCR; TCRdb keeps in-frame clones, though not all of them. This repertoire shows about 270,000 clones, 88% found once; its top ten account for about 3%.

Input material: PBMCs or T cells enriched from blood (not recorded which). The source of this sequence is a woman aged 50 to 60 who had recovered from COVID-19. The V gene is TRBV6-5, the J gene TRBJ2-1; D may be TRBD2 (7 bases). CDR3 protein: CASSYGGALSYEQFF. The DNA of the CDR3 is TGTGCCAGCAGTTACGGGGGGGCGCTGAGCTATGAGCAGTTCTTC.